This T cell receptor beta chain was observed in a study of blood T cell repertoires in COVID-19. About the research overall: T cells, B-cell-depleted T cells, or PBMCs provided the cDNA or gDNA that served as material.

Per the original data handling: Quantification of nucleated cells was approximated via reference gene primer amplification. Only in-frame clones appear in the TCRdb table, and some are missing; sequencing was by immunoSEQ multiplex PCR. Clone size and the V and J calls come from that table; the DNA yielded D and trimming. The data show fewer than 110,000 clones, with about 92% seen just once and 15% to 20% held by the top ten. The CDR3 is 14 amino acids. Per germline, CDR1 MRHNA and CDR2 SNTAGT. The V end was cut by 6 bases, the J end by 6 bases, with 12 bases between. Specimen: peripheral blood. This sequence originates from a woman of 80 years or more in a cohort sampled during active COVID-19. V is TRBV6-4 and J is TRBJ1-6; D remains unclear. CDR3 sequence reads: CASRGDWGNSPLHF. CDR3 DNA: TGTGCCAGCAGGGGAGATTGGGGTAATTCACCCCTCCACTTT.